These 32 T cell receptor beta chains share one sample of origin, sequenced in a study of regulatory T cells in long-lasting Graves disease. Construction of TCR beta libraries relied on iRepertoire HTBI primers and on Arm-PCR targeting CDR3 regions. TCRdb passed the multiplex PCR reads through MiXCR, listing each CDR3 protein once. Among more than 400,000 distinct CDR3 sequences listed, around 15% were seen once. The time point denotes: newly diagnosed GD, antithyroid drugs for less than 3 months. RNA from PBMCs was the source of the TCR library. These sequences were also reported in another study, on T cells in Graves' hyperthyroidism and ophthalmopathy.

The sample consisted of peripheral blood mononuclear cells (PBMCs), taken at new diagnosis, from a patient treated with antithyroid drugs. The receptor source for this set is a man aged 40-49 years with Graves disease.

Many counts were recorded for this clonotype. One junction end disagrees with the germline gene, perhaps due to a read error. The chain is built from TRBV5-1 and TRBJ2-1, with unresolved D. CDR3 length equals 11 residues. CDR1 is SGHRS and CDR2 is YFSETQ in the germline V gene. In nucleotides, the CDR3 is TGTGCCAGCAGCTTCCTCAATGAGCAGTTCTTC. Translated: CASSFLNEQFF.

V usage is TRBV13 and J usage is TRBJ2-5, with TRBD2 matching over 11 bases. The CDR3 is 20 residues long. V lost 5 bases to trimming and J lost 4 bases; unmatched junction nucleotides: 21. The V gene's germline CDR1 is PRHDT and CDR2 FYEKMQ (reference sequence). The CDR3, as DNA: TGTGCCAGCAGCCCCCAGAGGAGGGCTAGCGGGAGGCCCCTGGTAGAGACCCAGTACTTC. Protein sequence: CASSPQRRASGRPLVETQYF. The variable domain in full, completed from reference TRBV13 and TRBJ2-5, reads AAGVIQSPRHLIKEKRETATLKCYPIPRHDTVYWYQQGPGQDPQFLISFYEKMQSDKGSIPDRFSAQQFSDYHSELNMSSLELGDSALYFCASSPQRRASGRPLVETQYFGPGTRLLVL.

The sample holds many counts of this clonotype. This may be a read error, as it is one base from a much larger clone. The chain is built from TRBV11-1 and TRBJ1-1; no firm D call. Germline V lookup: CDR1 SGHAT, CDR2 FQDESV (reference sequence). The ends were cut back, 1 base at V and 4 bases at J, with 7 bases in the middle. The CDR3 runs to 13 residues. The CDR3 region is CASSLVVTTEAFF. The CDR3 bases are TGTGCCAGCAGCTTAGTGGTCACCACTGAAGCTTTCTTT.

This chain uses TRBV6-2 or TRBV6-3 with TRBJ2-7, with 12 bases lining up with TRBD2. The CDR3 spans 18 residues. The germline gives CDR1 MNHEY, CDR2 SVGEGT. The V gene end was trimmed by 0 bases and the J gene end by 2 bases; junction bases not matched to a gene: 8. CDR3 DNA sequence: TGTGCCAGCAGTTACTCACTAGCGGGGGGATTTGTAGCCTACGAGCAGTACTTC. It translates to CASSYSLAGGFVAYEQYF.

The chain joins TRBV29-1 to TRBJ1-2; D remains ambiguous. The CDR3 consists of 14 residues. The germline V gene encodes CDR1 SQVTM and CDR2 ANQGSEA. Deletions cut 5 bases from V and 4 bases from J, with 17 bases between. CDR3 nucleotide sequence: TGCAGCGTTTTGGACGGGAAGCTACCCTATGGCTACACCTTC. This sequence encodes CSVLDGKLPYGYTF.

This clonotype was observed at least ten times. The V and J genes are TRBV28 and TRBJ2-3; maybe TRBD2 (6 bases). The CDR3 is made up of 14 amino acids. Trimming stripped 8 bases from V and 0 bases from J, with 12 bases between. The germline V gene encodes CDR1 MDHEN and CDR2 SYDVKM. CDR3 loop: CASQLGGSTDTQYF. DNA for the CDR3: TGTGCCAGCCAACTTGGGGGGAGCACAGATACGCAGTATTTT.

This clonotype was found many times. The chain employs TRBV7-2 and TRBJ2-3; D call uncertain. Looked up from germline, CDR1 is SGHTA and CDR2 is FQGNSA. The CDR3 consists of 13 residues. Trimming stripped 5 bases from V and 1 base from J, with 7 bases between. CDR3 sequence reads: CASSRPGTDTQYF. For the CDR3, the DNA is TGTGCCAGCAGCCGTCCCGGCACAGATACGCAGTATTTT. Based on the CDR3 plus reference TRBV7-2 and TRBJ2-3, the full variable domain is GAGVSQSPSNKVTEKGKDVELRCDPISGHTALYWYRQSLGQGLEFLIYFQGNSAPDKSGLPSDRFSAERTGGSVSTLTIQRTQQEDSAVYLCASSRPGTDTQYFGPGTRLTVL.

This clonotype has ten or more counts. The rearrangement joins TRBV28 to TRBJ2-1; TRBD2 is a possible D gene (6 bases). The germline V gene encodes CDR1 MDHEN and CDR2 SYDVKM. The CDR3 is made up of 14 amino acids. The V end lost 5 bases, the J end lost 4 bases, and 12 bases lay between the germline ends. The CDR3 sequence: CASSLPGTYNEQFF. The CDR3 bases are TGTGCCAGCAGTCTTCCCGGGACTTACAATGAGCAGTTCTTC.

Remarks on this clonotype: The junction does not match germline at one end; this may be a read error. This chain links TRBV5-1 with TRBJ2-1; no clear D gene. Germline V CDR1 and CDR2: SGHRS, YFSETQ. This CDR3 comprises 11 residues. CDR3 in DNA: TGCGCCAGCAGCCGCAGATATGAGCAGTCCTTC. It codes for CASSRRYEQSF.

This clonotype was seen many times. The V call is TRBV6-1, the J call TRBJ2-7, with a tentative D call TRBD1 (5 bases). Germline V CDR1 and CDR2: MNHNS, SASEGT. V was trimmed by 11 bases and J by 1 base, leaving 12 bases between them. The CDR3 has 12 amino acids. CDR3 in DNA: TGTGCCGGGGCACAAACTTCCTACGAGCAGTACTTC. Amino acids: CAGAQTSYEQYF.

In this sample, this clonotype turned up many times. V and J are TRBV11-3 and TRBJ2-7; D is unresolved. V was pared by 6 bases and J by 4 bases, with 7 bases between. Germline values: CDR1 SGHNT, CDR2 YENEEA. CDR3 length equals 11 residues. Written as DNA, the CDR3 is TGTGCCAGCAGGGCAGCATACGAGCAGTACTTC. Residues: CASRAAYEQYF.

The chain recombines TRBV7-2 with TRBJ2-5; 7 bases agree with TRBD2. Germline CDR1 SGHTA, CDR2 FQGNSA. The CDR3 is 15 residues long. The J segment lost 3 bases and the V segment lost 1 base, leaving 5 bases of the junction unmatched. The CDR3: CASSLVGTIKETQYF. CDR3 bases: TGTGCCAGCAGCTTAGTCGGGACTATCAAAGAGACCCAGTACTTC.

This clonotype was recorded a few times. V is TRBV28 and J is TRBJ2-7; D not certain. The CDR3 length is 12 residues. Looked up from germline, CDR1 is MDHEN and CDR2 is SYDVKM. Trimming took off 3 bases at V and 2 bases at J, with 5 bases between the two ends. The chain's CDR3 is CASSLKPYEQYF. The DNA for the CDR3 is TGTGCCAGCAGTTTGAAACCCTACGAGCAGTACTTC.

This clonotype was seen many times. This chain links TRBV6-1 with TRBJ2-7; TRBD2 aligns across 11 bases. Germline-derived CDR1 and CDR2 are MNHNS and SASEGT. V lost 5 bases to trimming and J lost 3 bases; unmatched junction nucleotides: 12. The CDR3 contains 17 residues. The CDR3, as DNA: TGTGCCAGCAGTAACCCGGGACTAGCGGCGGCGGGCTACGAGCAGTACTTC. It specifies CASSNPGLAAAGYEQYF.

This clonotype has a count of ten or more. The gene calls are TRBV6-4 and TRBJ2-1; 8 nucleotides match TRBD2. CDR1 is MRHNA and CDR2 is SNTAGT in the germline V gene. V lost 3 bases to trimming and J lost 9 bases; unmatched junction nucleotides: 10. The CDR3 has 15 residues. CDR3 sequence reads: CASSELSGSLSEQFF. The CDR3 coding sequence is TGTGCCAGCAGTGAATTAAGCGGGAGTTTGAGTGAGCAGTTCTTC.

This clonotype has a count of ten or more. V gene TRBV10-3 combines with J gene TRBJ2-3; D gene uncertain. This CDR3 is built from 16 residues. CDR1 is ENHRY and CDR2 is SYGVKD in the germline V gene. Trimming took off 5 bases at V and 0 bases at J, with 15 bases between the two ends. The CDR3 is CAISLRLHTSTDTQYF. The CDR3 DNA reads TGTGCCATCAGTCTCCGACTCCATACTAGCACAGATACGCAGTATTTT.

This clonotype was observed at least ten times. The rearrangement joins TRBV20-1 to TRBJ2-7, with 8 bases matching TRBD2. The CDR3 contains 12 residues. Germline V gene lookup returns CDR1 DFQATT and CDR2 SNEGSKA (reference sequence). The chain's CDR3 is CGAGAFSGEQYF. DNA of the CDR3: TGCGGAGCGGGGGCCTTTTCTGGCGAGCAGTACTTC.

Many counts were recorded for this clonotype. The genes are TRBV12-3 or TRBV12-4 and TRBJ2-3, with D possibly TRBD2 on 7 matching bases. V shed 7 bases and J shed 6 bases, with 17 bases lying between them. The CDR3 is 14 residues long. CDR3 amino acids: CASTSGGVGDTQYF. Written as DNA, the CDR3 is TGTGCCAGCACCTCGGGGGGCGTAGGGGATACGCAGTATTTT.

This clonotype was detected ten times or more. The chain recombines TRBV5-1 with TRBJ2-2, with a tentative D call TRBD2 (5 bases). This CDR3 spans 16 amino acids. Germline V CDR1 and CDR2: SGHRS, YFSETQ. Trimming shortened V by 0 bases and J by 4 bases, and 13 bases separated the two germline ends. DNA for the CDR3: TGCGCCAGCAGCTTGGCTAGCCGTCGGCCCACCGGGGAGCTGTTTTTT. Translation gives CASSLASRRPTGELFF.

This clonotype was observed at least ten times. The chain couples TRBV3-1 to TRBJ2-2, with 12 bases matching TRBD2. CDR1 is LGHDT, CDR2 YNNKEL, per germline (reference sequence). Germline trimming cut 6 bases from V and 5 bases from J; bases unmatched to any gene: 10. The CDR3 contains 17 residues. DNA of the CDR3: TGTGCCAGCAGTCGGATTACCGGGACTAGCGGGACCGGGGAGCTGTTTTTT. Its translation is CASSRITGTSGTGELFF.

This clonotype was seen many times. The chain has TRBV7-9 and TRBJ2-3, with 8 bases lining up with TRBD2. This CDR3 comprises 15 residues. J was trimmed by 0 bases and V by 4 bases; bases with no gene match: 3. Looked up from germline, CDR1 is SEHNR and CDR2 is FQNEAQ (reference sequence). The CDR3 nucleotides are TGTGCCAGCAGCTCACTAGCGGCAAGCACAGATACGCAGTATTTT. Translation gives CASSSLAASTDTQYF.

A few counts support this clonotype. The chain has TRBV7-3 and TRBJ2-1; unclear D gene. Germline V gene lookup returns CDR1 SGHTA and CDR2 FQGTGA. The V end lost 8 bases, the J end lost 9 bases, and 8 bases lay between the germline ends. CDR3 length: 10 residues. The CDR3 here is CASPVGEQFF. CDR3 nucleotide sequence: TGTGCCAGCCCTGTCGGTGAGCAGTTCTTC.

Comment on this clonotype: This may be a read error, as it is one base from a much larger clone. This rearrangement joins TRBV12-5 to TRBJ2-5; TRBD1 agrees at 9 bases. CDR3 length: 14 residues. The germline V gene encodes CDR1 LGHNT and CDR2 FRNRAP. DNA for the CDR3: TGTGCTAGCCGTTCAACAGGGGGCGGAGAGGCCCAGTACTTC. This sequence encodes CASRSTGGGEAQYF.

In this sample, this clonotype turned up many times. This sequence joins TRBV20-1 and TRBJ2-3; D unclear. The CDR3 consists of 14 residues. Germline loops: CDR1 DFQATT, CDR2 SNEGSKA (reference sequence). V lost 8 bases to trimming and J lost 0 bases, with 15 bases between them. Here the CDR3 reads CSSDGPTSTDTQYF. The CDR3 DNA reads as TGCAGTTCCGATGGCCCGACTAGCACAGATACGCAGTATTTT.

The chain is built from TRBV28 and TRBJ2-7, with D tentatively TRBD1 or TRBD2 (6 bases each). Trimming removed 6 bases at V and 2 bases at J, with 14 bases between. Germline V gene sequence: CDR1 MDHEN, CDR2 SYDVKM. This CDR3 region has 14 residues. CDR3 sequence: CASSRRGAAYEQYF. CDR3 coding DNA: TGTGCCAGCAGCCGGAGGGGGGCGGCCTACGAGCAGTACTTC.

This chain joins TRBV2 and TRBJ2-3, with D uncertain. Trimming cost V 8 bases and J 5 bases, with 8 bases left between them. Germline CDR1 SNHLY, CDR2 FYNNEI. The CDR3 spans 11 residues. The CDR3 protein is CASRREDTQYF. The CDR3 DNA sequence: TGTGCCAGCCGACGAGAAGATACGCAGTATTTT.

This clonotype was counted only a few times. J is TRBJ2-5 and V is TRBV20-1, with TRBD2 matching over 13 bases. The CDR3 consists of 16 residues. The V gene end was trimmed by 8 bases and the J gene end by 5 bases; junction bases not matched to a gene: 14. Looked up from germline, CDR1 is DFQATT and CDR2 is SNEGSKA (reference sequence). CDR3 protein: CSTIWTSGGLGETQYF. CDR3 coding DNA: TGCAGTACCATCTGGACTAGCGGGGGACTAGGGGAGACCCAGTACTTC.

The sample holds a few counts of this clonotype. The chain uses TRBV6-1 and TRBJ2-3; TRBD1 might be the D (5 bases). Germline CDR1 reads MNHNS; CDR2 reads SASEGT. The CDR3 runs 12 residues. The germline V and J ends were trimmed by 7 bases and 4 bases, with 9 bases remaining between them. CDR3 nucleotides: TGTGCCAGCATATCGACAGCAGATACGCAGTATTTT. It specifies CASISTADTQYF.

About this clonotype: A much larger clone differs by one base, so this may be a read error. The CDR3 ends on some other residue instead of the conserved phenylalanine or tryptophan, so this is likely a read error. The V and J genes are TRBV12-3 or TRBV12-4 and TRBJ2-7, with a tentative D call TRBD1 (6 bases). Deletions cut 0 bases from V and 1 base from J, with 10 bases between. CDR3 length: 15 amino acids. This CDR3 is CASSLAWDISYEQYL. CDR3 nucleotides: TGTGCCAGCAGTTTAGCGTGGGACATATCCTACGAGCAGTACCTC.

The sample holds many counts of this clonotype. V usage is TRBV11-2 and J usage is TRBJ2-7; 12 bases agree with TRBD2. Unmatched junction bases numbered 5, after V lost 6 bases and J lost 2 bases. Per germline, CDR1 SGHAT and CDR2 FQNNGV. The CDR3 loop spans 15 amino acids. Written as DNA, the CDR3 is TGTGCCAGCAGTCCAGGACTAGCGGGAACCTACGAGCAGTACTTC. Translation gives CASSPGLAGTYEQYF.

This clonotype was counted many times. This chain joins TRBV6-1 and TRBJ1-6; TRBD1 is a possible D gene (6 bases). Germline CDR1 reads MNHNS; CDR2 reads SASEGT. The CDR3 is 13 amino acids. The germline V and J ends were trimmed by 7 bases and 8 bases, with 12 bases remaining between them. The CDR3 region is CASTGQMDSPLHF. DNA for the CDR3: TGTGCCAGCACCGGACAGATGGATTCACCCCTCCACTTT.

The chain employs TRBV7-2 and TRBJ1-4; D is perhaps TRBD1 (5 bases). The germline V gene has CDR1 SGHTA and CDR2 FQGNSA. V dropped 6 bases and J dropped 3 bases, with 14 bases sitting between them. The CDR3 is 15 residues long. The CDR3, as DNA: TGTGCCAGCAGGGGACCGGACGACTCTAATGAAAAACTGTTTTTT. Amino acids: CASRGPDDSNEKLFF.